This record covers a single T cell receptor beta chain. The antigen is undetermined. This record comes from a study of monozygotic twins with inflammatory bowel disease. Template-switch reactions added UMIs with a 6-nucleotide sample barcode. The authors ran two nested PCRs of 16 and 9 cycles on TCRalpha and TCRbeta cDNA. TCRdb re-called the 5' RACE reads; one entry per CDR3 protein, DNA not given. The specimen's table records around 450,000 distinct CDR3 sequences. Study-wide points: Added variability in patient repertoires may stem from differing immunosuppressive treatments. Sharing of clonotypes with others was lower in IBD patients than in healthy twins, and this was especially so with disease activity.

The CDR3 covers 13 residues. From germline, CDR1 is DFQATT and CDR2 SNEGSKA (reference sequence). Sequencing was carried out using blood. The sequence came from a human donor with ulcerative colitis or Crohn's disease, or a healthy co-twin of an affected twin (not recorded which). The chain is built from TRBV20-1 and TRBJ1-2. CDR3 region: CSASRGDSGGYTF.